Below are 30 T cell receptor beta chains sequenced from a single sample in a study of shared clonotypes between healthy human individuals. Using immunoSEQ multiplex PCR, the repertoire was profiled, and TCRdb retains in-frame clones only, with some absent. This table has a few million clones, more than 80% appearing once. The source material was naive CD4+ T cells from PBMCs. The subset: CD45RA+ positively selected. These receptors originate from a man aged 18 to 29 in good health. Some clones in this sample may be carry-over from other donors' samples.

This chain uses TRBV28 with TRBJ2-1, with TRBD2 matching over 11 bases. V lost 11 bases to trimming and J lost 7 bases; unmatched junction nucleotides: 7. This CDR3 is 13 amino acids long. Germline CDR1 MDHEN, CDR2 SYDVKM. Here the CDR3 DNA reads TGTGCCGGCTCTAGCGGGAGGTTGAATGAGCAGTTCTTC. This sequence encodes CAGSSGRLNEQFF. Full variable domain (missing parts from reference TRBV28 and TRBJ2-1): DVKVTQSSRYLVKRTGEKVFLECVQDMDHENMFWYRQDPGLGLRLIYFSYDVKMKEKGDIPEGYSVSREKKERFSLILESASTNQTSMYLCAGSSGRLNEQFFGPGTRLTVL.

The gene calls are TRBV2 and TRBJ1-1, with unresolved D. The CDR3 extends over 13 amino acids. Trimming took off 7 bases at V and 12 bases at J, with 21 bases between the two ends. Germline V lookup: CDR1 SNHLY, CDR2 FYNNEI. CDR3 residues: CASMPPLDRRSFF. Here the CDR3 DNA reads TGTGCCAGCATGCCCCCCCTCGACCGCCGGTCTTTCTTT.

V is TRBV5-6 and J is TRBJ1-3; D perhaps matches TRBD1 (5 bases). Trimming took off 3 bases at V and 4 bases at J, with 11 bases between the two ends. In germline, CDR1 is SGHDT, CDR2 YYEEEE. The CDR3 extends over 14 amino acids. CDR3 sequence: CASSSRDGGNTIYF. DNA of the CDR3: TGTGCCAGCAGCTCCAGGGACGGAGGAAACACCATATATTTT.

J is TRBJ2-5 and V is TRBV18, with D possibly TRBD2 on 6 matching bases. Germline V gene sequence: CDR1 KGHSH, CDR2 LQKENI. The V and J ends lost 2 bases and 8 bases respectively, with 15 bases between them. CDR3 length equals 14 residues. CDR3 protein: CASSPDGAAGTQYF. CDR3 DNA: TGTGCCAGCTCACCAGACGGAGCGGCGGGAACCCAGTACTTC. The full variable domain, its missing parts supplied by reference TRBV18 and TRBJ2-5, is NAGVMQNPRHLVRRRGQEARLRCSPMKGHSHVYWYRQLPEEGLKFMVYLQKENIIDESGMPKERFSAEFPKEGPSILRIQQVVRGDSAAYFCASSPDGAAGTQYFGPGTRLLVL.

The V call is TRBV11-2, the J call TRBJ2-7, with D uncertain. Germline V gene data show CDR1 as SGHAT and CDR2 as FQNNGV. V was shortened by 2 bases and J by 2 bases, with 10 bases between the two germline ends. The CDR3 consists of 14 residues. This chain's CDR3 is CASSLSWAAYEQYF. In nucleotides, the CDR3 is TGTGCCAGCAGCTTAAGCTGGGCGGCCTACGAGCAGTACTTC.

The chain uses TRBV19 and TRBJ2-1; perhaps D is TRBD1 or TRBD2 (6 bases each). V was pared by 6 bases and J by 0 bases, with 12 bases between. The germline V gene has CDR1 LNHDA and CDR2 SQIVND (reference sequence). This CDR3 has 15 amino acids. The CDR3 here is CASRGGHSSYNEQFF. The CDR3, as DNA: TGTGCCAGTAGGGGGGGCCATAGCTCCTACAATGAGCAGTTCTTC. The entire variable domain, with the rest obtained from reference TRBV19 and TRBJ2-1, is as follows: DGGITQSPKYLFRKEGQNVTLSCEQNLNHDAMYWYRQDPGQGLRLIYYSQIVNDFQKGDIAEGYSVSREKKESFPLTVTSAQKNPTAFYLCASRGGHSSYNEQFFGPGTRLTVL.

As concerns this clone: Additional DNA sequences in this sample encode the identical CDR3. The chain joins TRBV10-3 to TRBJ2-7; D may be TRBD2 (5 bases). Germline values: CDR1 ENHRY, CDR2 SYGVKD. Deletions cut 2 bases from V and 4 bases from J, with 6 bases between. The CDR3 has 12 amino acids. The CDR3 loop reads CAISETGYEQYF. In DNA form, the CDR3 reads TGTGCCATCAGTGAGACGGGGTACGAGCAGTACTTC.

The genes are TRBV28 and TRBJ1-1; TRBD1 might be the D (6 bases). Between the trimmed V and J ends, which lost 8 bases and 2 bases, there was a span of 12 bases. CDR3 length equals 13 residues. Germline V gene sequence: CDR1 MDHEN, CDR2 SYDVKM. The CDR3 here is CASLWGRNTEAFF. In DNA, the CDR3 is TGTGCCAGCTTATGGGGGCGAAACACTGAAGCTTTCTTT. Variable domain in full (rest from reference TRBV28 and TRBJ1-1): DVKVTQSSRYLVKRTGEKVFLECVQDMDHENMFWYRQDPGLGLRLIYFSYDVKMKEKGDIPEGYSVSREKKERFSLILESASTNQTSMYLCASLWGRNTEAFFGQGTRLTVV.

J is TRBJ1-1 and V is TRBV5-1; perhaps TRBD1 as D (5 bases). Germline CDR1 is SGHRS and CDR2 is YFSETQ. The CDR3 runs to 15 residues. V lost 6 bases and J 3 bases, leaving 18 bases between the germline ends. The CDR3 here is CASTPFGGGDTEAFF. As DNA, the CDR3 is TGCGCCAGCACCCCATTTGGGGGGGGAGACACTGAAGCTTTCTTT.

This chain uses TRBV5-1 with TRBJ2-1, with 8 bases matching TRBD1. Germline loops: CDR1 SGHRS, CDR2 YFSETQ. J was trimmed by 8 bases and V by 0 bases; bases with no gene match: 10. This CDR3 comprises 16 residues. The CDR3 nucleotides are TGCGCCAGCAGCTTGGCCCGGACAGGGACCCGGGATGAGCAGTTCTTC. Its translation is CASSLARTGTRDEQFF.

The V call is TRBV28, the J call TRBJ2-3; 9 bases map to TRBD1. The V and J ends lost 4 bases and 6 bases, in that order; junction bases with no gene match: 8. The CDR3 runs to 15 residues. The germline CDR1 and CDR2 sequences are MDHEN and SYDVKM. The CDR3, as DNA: TGTGCCAGCAGTTCGCCGGGACAGGGTTCCGATACGCAGTATTTT. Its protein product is CASSSPGQGSDTQYF.

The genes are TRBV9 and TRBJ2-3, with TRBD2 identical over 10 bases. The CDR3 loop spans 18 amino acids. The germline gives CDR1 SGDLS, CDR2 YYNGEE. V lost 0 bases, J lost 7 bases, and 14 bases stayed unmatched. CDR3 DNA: TGTGCCAGCAGCGTAGCTGCGGCTCCGGGACTAGCGAGAAATACGCAGTATTTT. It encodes CASSVAAAPGLARNTQYF.

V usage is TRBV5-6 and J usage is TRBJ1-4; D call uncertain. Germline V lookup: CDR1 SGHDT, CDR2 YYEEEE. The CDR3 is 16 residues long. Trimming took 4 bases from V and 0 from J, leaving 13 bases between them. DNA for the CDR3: TGTGCCAGCAGCCCTTTGGGCGGGACAACTAATGAAAAACTGTTTTTT. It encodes CASSPLGGTTNEKLFF.

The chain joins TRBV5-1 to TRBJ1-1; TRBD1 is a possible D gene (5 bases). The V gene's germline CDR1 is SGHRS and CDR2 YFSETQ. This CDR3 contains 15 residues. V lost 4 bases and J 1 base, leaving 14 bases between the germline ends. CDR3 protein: CASSPGGLKNTEAFF. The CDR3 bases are TGCGCCAGCAGCCCGGGGGGACTCAAGAACACTGAAGCTTTCTTT.

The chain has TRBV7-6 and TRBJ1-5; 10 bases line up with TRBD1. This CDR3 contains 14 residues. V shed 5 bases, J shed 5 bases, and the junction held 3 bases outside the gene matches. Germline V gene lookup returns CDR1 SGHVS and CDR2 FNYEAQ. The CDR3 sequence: CASSAGTGDQPQHF. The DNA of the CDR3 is TGTGCCAGCAGCGCAGGGACAGGGGATCAGCCCCAGCATTTT.

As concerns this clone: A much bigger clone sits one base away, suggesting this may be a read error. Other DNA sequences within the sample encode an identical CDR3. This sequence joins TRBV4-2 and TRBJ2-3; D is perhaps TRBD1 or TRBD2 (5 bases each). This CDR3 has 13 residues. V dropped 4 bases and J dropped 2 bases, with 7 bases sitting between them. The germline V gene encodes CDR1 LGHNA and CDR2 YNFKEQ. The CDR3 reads CASSRDLTDTQYF. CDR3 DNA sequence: TGTGCCAGCAGCCGGGACCTCACAGATACGCAGTATTTT.

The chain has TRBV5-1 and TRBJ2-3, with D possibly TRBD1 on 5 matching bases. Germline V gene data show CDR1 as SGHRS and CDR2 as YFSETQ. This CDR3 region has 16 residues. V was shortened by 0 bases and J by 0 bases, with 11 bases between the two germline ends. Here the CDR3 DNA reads TGCGCCAGCAGCTTGGCTCCCCAGGGAAGCACAGATACGCAGTATTTT. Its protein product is CASSLAPQGSTDTQYF.

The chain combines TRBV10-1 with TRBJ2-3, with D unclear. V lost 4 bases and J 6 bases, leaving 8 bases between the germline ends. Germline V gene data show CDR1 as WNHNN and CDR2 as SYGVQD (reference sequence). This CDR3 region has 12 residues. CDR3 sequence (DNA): TGCGCCAGCAGTGCTCCTGGGGATACGCAGTATTTT. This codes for CASSAPGDTQYF.

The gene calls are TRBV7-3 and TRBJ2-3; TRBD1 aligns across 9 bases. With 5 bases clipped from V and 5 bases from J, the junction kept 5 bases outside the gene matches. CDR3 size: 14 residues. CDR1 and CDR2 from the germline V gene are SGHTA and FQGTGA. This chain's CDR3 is CASSRGQGEDTQYF. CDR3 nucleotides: TGTGCCAGCAGCCGGGGACAGGGTGAAGATACGCAGTATTTT.

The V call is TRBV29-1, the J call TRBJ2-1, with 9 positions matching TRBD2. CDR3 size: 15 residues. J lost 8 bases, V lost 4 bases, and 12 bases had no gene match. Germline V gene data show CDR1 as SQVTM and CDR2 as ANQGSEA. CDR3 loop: CSVVLSGRGYDEQFF. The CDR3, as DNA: TGCAGCGTTGTCCTTAGCGGGAGAGGATACGATGAGCAGTTCTTC.

This CDR3 is CASSIAYRPGSEQPQHF. In DNA form, the CDR3 reads TGTGCCAGTAGTATAGCCTATCGTCCAGGGTCCGAGCAGCCCCAGCATTTT. The chain combines TRBV19 with TRBJ1-5; TRBD1 is a possible D gene (5 bases). This CDR3 comprises 17 residues. Germline CDR1 LNHDA, CDR2 SQIVND (reference sequence). V was pared by 1 base and J by 7 bases, with 20 bases between.

CDR3 in amino acids: CASSQSARGWDEQFF. In nucleotides, the CDR3 is TGCGCCAGCAGCCAATCGGCCAGGGGGTGGGATGAGCAGTTCTTC. V and J are TRBV4-1 and TRBJ2-1, with TRBD1 matching 7 bases. Germline CDR1 MGHRA, CDR2 YSYEKL. With V trimmed by 2 bases and J by 8 bases, 9 bases remained unmatched. This CDR3 spans 15 amino acids.

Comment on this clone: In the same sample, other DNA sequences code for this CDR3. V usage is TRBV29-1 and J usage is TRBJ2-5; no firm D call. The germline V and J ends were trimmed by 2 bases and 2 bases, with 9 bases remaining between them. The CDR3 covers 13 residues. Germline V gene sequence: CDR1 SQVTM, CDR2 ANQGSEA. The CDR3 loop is CSVESRSQETQYF. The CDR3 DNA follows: TGCAGCGTTGAAAGTCGGTCGCAAGAGACCCAGTACTTC.

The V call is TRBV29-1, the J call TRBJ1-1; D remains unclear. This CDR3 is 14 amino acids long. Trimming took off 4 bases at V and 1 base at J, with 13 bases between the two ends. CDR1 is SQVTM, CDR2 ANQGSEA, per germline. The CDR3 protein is CSVARAMTNTEAFF. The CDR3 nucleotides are TGCAGCGTTGCGAGGGCGATGACGAACACTGAAGCTTTCTTT.

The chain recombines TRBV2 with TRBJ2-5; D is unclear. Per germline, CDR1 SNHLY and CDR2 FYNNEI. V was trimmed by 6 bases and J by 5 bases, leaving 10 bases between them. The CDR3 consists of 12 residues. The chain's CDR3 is CASSENRETQYF. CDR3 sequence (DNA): TGTGCCAGCAGCGAAAACCGGGAGACCCAGTACTTC.

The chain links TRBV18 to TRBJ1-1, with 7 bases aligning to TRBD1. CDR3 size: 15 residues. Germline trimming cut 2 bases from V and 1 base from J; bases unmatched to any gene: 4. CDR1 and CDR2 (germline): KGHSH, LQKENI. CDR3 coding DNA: TGTGCCAGCTCACCATCGTACAGGGGGAACACTGAAGCTTTCTTT. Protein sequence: CASSPSYRGNTEAFF. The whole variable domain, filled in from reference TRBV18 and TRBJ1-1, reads NAGVMQNPRHLVRRRGQEARLRCSPMKGHSHVYWYRQLPEEGLKFMVYLQKENIIDESGMPKERFSAEFPKEGPSILRIQQVVRGDSAAYFCASSPSYRGNTEAFFGQGTRLTVV.

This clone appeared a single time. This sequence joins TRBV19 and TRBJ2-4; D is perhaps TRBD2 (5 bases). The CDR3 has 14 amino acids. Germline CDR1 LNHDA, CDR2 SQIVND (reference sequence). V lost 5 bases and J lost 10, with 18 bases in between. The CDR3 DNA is TGTGCCAGTAGTGCCGCGGGCTCTCTCGGGATTCAGTACTTC. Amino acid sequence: CASSAAGSLGIQYF.

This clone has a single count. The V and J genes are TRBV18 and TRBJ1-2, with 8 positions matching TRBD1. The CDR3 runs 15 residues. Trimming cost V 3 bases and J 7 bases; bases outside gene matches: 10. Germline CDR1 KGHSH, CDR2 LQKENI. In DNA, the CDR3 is TGTGCCAGCTCACCGACGGACAGGGCATCGGCTGGCTACACCTTC. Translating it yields CASSPTDRASAGYTF.

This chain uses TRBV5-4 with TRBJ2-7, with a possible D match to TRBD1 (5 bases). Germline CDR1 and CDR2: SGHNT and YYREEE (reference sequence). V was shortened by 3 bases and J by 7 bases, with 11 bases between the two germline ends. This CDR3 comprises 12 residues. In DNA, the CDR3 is TGTGCCAGCAGCTCCCCAGGGAAGGAGCAGTACTTC. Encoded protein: CASSSPGKEQYF. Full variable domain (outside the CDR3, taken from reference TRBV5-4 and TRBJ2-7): ETGVTQSPTHLIKTRGQQVTLRCSSQSGHNTVSWYQQALGQGPQFIFQYYREEENGRGNFPPRFSGLQFPNYSSELNVNALELDDSALYLCASSSPGKEQYFGPGTRLTVT.

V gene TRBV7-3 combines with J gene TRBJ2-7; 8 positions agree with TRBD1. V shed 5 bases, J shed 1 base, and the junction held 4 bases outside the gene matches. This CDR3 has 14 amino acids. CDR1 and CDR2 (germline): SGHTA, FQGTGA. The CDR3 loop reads CASSQGQGSYEQYF. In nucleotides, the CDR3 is TGTGCCAGCAGCCAAGGACAGGGTTCCTACGAGCAGTACTTC.